This T cell receptor beta chain was observed in a study of blood T cell repertoires in COVID-19. The overall study: The samples span acute and convalescent COVID-19 from the United States, Italy and Spain. The cDNA or gDNA used as material had been derived from T cells, B-cell-depleted T cells, or PBMCs.

The protocol was immunoSEQ multiplex PCR, while the TCRdb copy is restricted to in-frame clones and leaves out a portion. The sample has more than 95,000 clones, roughly four fifths seen once. The receptor was derived from a woman aged 80 or over with active or convalescent COVID-19. Sequencing used peripheral blood.

CDR3 coding DNA: TGTGCCAGCAGTTACGCTAGCGCTGGCGGGGTCGAGCAGTACTTC. Protein: CASSYASAGGVEQYF. The V and J genes are TRBV6-5 and TRBJ2-7; TRBD2 might be the D (6 bases). The CDR3 is made up of 15 amino acids. The V end lost 2 bases, the J end lost 6 bases, and 17 bases lay between the germline ends. Looked up from germline, CDR1 is MNHEY and CDR2 is SVGAGI.